This entry features one TCR beta chain sequence. The target antigen is unknown. The data were obtained in a study of chemoradiotherapy in HPV16-positive cancers. Study-wide results and caveats: Better recurrence-free survival went with HPV-responsive T-cell expansion in HPV16-positive patients. HPV-specific T cells were functionally defined from only two HPV16-positive patients.

This CDR3 has 16 residues. Germline lookup yields CDR1 SEHNR and CDR2 FQNEAQ (reference sequence). Trimming removed 3 bases from V and 9 bases from J; junction bases left unmatched: 8. Repeated repertoire sampling spanned the course of chemoradiotherapy. TCRdb's copy holds only in-frame clones and misses some; the assay was immunoSEQ multiplex PCR. The sample consists of some 10,000 clones, approximately 70% of them appearing once. This material was collected from a patient who underwent chemoradiotherapy. This clonotype originated in a human donor with HPV-associated anogenital cancer. V gene TRBV7-9 combines with J gene TRBJ2-6, with 10 bases that match TRBD1. The CDR3 nucleotides are TGTGCCAGCAGCTTTAGTCGACAGGGGGCGGACAACGTCCTGACTTTC. This translates into CASSFSRQGADNVLTF. The full variable domain, with the rest looked up from reference TRBV7-9 and TRBJ2-6, is DTGVSQNPRHKITKRGQNVTFRCDPISEHNRLYWYRQTLGQGPEFLTYFQNEAQLEKSRLLSDRFSAERPKGSFSTLEIQRTEQGDSAMYLCASSFSRQGADNVLTFGAGSRLTVL.